The present T cell receptor beta chain was sequenced within a study of T cells after yellow fever vaccination. Study-wide findings and caveats: Most primary-vaccination clones recurred post-booster (under 98% CD4, 88% CD8).

The CDR3 consists of 17 residues. V shed 3 bases and J shed 2 bases, with 19 bases lying between them. Germline V lookup: CDR1 SGDLS, CDR2 YYNGEE. This clonotype has a handful of counts. Its antigen is still unknown. Production of TCR cDNA was by 5'RACE template switching, which also added a universal primer site and UMIs. TCRdb itself ran the 5' RACE reads through MiXCR, one entry per CDR3 protein. The sample includes 280,000 or so distinct CDR3 sequences, around 8.6% of them seen just once. Specimen: CD4+ T cells sorted from PBMCs, collected 5 days after the yellow fever booster vaccination. The chain couples TRBV9 to TRBJ2-3; a possible D gene is TRBD2 (6 bases). The origin of this receptor is a man aged 18 to 29 who received the YFV17D yellow fever vaccine. The CDR3 reads CASSALKTRGITDTQYF. The CDR3 nucleotides read TGTGCCAGCAGCGCGCTTAAGACTAGGGGAATCACAGATACGCAGTATTTT. Combining the CDR3 with reference TRBV9 and TRBJ2-3 gives the whole variable domain DSGVTQTPKHLITATGQRVTLRCSPRSGDLSVYWYQQSLDQGLQFLIQYYNGEERAKGNILERFSAQQFPDLHSELNLSSLELGDSALYFCASSALKTRGITDTQYFGPGTRLTVL.